This record looks at one TCR beta chain sequence and its context. Its antigen remains unknown. This specimen belongs to a study of T cell therapy after organ transplantation. Study-wide context: Expansion used a peptide pool of 30 HLA class I and II CMV epitopes. Short-term post-therapy blood was drawn 4 to 8 weeks after therapy ended. Notes on the study in general: In nonresponders, reduced coverage from low CD8+ yield may limit detected expansions. Effects of concurrent antirejection and antiviral medications were not evaluable.

This CDR3 is 11 amino acids long. Looked up from germline, CDR1 is MDHEN and CDR2 is SYDVKM. With 3 bases removed from V and 7 bases from J, the gap between germline ends came to 7 bases. The data were produced by immunoSEQ multiplex PCR, yet TCRdb's version contains in-frame clones alone and is incomplete. Of about 4,800 clones listed, approximately 74% were seen once; the top ten hold more than 35%. Time point denoted: 4-8 weeks after completion of therapy. V is TRBV28 and J is TRBJ2-7, with D uncertain. This specimen was CD8+ T cells from blood, taken after autologous CMV-specific T cell therapy. The clonotype originates from a human patient who had received a solid organ transplant and had CMV disease. Some T cells may have come from the graft donor. CDR3 sequence reads: CASSFSWEQYF. CDR3 bases: TGTGCCAGCAGTTTCTCTTGGGAGCAGTACTTC.